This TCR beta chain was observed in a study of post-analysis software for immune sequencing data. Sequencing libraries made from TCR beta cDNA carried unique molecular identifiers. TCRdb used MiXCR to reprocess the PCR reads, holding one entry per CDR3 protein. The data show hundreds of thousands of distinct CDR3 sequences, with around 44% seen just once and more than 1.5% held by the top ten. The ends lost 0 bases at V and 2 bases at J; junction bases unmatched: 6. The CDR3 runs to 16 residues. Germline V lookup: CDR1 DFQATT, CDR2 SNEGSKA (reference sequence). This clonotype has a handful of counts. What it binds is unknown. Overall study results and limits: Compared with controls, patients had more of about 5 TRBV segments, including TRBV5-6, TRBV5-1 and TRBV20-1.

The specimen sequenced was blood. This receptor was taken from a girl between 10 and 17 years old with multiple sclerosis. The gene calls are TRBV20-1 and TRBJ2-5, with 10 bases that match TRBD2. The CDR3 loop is CSARDRTSGLQETQYF. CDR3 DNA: TGCAGTGCTAGAGACCGGACTAGCGGCCTACAAGAGACCCAGTACTTC.